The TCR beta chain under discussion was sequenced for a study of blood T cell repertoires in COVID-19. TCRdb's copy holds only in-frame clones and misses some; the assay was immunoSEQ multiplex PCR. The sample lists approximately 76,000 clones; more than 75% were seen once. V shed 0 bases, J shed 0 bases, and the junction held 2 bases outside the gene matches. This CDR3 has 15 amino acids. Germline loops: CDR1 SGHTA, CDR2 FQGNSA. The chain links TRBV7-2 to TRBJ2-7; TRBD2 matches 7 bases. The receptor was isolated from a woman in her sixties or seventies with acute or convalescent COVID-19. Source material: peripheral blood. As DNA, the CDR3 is TGTGCCAGCAGCTTAGCATGGGGGGGCTCCTACGAGCAGTACTTC. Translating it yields CASSLAWGGSYEQYF.